A selection of T cell receptor beta chains follows, all from one sample in a study of tumor-infiltrating lymphocytes in primary liver carcinoma. TCRdb passed the multiplex PCR reads through MiXCR, listing each CDR3 protein once. The sample has approximately 20,000 distinct CDR3 sequences; about 80% are singletons. The sample was liver tumor tissue from sampling region 1. All receptors come from a woman in her twenties or thirties with primary liver carcinoma and hepatitis B virus infection. CDR3s include the opening cysteine and the closing phenylalanine or tryptophan. The order of the fields is clone size, D gene, V gene, J gene, CDR3 length, CDR3 DNA, CDR3 protein. D genes are given only for firm matches. For some rows the clone size is stated as once, few or many, or as a class when expanded; others skip it.

NA	TRBD2	TRBV5-4	TRBJ2-3	18	TGTGCCAGCAGTAACCCGGCGGCTAGCGGGAATAGGACAGATATGCAGTATTTT	CASSNPAASGNRTDMQYF
NA	TRBD1	TRBV11-2	TRBJ2-1	16	TGTGCCAGCAGCTACGGGGCCGGGACAGGCAATCCTGAGCAGATCTTC	CASSYGAGTGNPEQIF
NA	NA	TRBV4-2	TRBJ1-1	14	TGTGCCAGTAGCCAAGTAGGGGACCGGGATGAAGCTTTCTTT	CASSQVGDRDEAFF
once	NA	TRBV14	TRBJ1-2	13	TGTGCCAGGAGCCATCCCCGGCTGGGTGGCTACACCTTC	CARSHPRLGGYTF
medium-sized	NA	TRBV4-1	TRBJ2-5	15	TGCGCCAGCAGCCAAGAAGAGAGGGGGGGCGAGACCCAGTACTTC	CASSQEERGGETQYF
NA	NA	TRBV12-3/TRBV12-4	TRBJ2-2	15	TGTGCCAGCCGGGGGCGGGACATGAACACTGGGGAGCTGTTATTT	CASRGRDMNTGELLF
NA	NA	TRBV6-6	TRBJ2-3	17	TGTGCCAGTAGTTACTCTTTTGGCATCGGGTCCACCGATACGCAGTATTTT	CASSYSFGIGSTDTQYF
NA	TRBD2	TRBV28	TRBJ2-2	13	TGTCTCAGTAGTTTGAGCGGGAGCGGGGAGCTGTTTTTT	CLSSLSGSGELFF
few	NA	TRBV7-8	TRBJ2-1	16	TGTGCCAGCAGCTTAATCCCGGGATTAGCGGACAATGAGCAGCTCTTC	CASSLIPGLADNEQLF
NA	NA	TRBV6-6	TRBJ2-3	17	TGTGCCAGTAGTTCCACCTTAGACCGGGGAGGCCAGATAGGGCGATATTTT	CASSSTLDRGGQIGRYF
NA	NA	TRBV11-2	TRBJ1-6	15	TGTGCCAGCCCCTTCACCCAGGAGACTAATTCACCGCTCCACTTT	CASPFTQETNSPLHF
NA	NA	TRBV11-2	TRBJ2-2	15	TGTGCCAGCATCTTAGATCGGACCGTAACCGAGGAGCTGTTTTTT	CASILDRTVTEELFF
NA	TRBD2	TRBV11-2	TRBJ2-1	15	TGTGCCAACAGCTTAGAGAGCGGGAGTGTGAGTGAGCACTTCTTC	CANSLESGSVSEHFF
NA	NA	TRBV7-9	TRBJ2-1	17	TGTGCCAGCAGCTTGACTCACGGGCCCCTCTCCTGCGATGAGCAGTTCTTC	CASSLTHGPLSCDEQFF
few	NA	TRBV11-2	TRBJ2-1	13	TGTGCCACCAGCTTAAATGATGCCTATGGGCGGTTCTTC	CATSLNDAYGRFF
NA	NA	TRBV10-3	TRBJ2-2	16	TGTGCCACCAGTGAGTCCCACATTTTGAACACCGGGGAACTGTTTTTT	CATSESHILNTGELFF
NA	NA	TRBV6-6	TRBJ2-3	17	TGTGTCAGCAGTTACTCTTTTGGCGGCGGGTTCACAGATACGCAGTATTTT	CVSSYSFGGGFTDTQYF
NA	TRBD2	TRBV11-2	TRBJ2-3	16	TGTGCCAGCAGCCATGGTAGCGGGAGTTTGTCAGATACGCAGTATTTT	CASSHGSGSLSDTQYF
NA	NA	TRBV6-1	TRBJ1-5	15	TGTGCCAGCGGTCAATCAGGGGCGAATAATCCGCCCCAGCATTTT	CASGQSGANNPPQHF
NA	TRBD1	TRBV6-5	TRBJ2-2	15	TGTGCCAGCAGTCCGCGGACAGGGTTCGCCGGGGAGTTGTCTTTT	CASSPRTGFAGELSF
NA	NA	TRBV5-6	TRBJ1-6	14	TGTGCCAGCAGCTTGGCAACACAGGGATCACCCCTCCACTTT	CASSLATQGSPLHF
NA	NA	TRBV12-3/TRBV12-4	TRBJ1-5	16	TGTGTCAGCAGCCGATTAGATACGGGGACCGATCATCCCCAGCAATTT	CVSSRLDTGTDHPQQF
NA	TRBD1	TRBV11-2	TRBJ2-7	16	TGTGCCAGCAGTATCACAGGGGGCTCTTGGACCTACGAGCAGTACTTC	CASSITGGSWTYEQYF
few	NA	TRBV30	TRBJ1-1	13	TGTGCCTGGAGCATGGACAGATTGACCGAAGCTTTCTTT	CAWSMDRLTEAFF
NA	NA	TRBV6-5	TRBJ2-7	15	TGTGCTAGCAGTTACAAGGACAGCGGCTCCTACGAACAGTACTTC	CASSYKDSGSYEQYF
NA	NA	TRBV6-5	TRBJ2-1	18	TGTGCCAGCAGTTATCACGCCAGGGCCCTAGTGGCCTACAATGAGCAGTTCTTC	CASSYHARALVAYNEQFF
NA	TRBD2	TRBV28	TRBJ2-2	16	TGTTCCAGCACCTGGGAGGGACTAGCGGTGGCAGGGGAGCTGTTTTTT	CSSTWEGLAVAGELFF
NA	NA	TRBV28	TRBJ2-4	15	TGTGCCAGCAGACTATGGGTGGGAGGCAAAAACATTCAGTACTTC	CASRLWVGGKNIQYF
NA	NA	TRBV14	TRBJ2-1	18	TGTGCCAGCAGCCAAGCCACCATGCGGGGCCTATCCTACAATGAGCAGTTCTTC	CASSQATMRGLSYNEQFF
NA	NA	TRBV10-3	TRBJ2-2	16	TGTGTCATCAGTGAGTCCCACAATTTGAACACCGGGGAGCTCTTCTTT	CVISESHNLNTGELFF
many	NA	TRBV6-5	TRBJ1-5	15	TGTGCCAGCAGTACGTCAAAGGAGAGCAATCAGCCCCAGCATTTT	CASSTSKESNQPQHF
NA	NA	TRBV12-3/TRBV12-4	TRBJ2-7	11	TGTGTCAGCAGTGGCGGCGTCGAGCAATACTTC	CVSSGGVEQYF
NA	NA	TRBV6-5	TRBJ2-1	15	TGTTCCAGCAGTTTCTTTGGCAACTCCTACAATGAGCAATCCTTC	CSSSFFGNSYNEQSF
NA	NA	TRBV7-8	TRBJ2-7	18	TGTACCAGTAGCTCGGGTCGCTGTCGTACTATGAGCTCCTACGAGCAGTACTTC	CTSSSGRCRTMSSYEQYF
many	TRBD1	TRBV6-5	TRBJ2-6	18	TGTGCCTGCAGTCTTTGGACAGGGATGAAAGCTGGGGCCAACGTCCTGACTTTC	CACSLWTGMKAGANVLTF
NA	NA	TRBV12-3/TRBV12-4	TRBJ2-2	14	TGTGCCAGCGGTAGGGGACGGAGCGCCGGGGAGCTGTTTTTT	CASGRGRSAGELFF
NA	NA	TRBV6-5	TRBJ2-1	15	TGTGCCAGCAGTCCCGGACAGCCGACCTACAATGAGCAGTTCTTC	CASSPGQPTYNEQFF
NA	TRBD1	TRBV11-2	TRBJ2-3	15	TGTGCCAGCGGCCTCGGGACAGGAGGTACAGATACACAGTATTTT	CASGLGTGGTDTQYF
NA	NA	TRBV14	TRBJ2-7	15	TGTGCCAGGAGCCAGGCGGCGGGGACTGACTACGGGCAATACTTC	CARSQAAGTDYGQYF
NA	NA	TRBV29-1	TRBJ2-3	16	TGTAGCGCCTCCCGGGCTAGCATGAGTAGATCAGATACGCAGTATTTT	CSASRASMSRSDTQYF
NA	NA	TRBV14	TRBJ2-7	15	TGTGCTAGCAACCAGGCGGCGGGGACTGACTACGAACAGTACTTC	CASNQAAGTDYEQYF
NA	TRBD2	TRBV5-6	TRBJ2-7	16	TGTGCCAGCTGTTTGGCAAGGGGACTATCCCTCTACGAGCAGTACTTC	CASCLARGLSLYEQYF
NA	TRBD2	TRBV4-3	TRBJ2-1	16	TGCGTCAGCAGCCATAACGTAGCGGGAGCCATAGATGAGCAGTTCTTC	CVSSHNVAGAIDEQFF
few	TRBD2	TRBV14	TRBJ2-1	16	TGTACCAGCAGCCCGATCCGCGGGAGTTGGAACAATGAGCAGTTCTTC	CTSSPIRGSWNNEQFF
NA	NA	TRBV4-3	TRBJ2-1	14	TGCGCCAGCAGCCACATAGAGTTGGTCAATGAGTACTTCTTC	CASSHIELVNEYFF
NA	NA	TRBV10-3	TRBJ2-1	14	TGTGCCTTCGGTCCCGCGGCGACCCGGGATGAGCAGTTCTTC	CAFGPAATRDEQFF
few	NA	TRBV11-2	TRBJ2-7	12	TGTGCCAGCAGCTTACTCTCCTACGAGCAGTACTTC	CASSLLSYEQYF
few	NA	TRBV11-3	TRBJ1-6	15	TGTACCAACAGCTTTAAGTGGAGCTATAATTCACCCCTCCACTTC	CTNSFKWSYNSPLHF
NA	TRBD2	TRBV5-4	TRBJ2-3	18	TGTGCCAGCAGTAACCTGGCGGCTAGCGGGAGTCGGACGGATATGCAGTATTTT	CASSNLAASGSRTDMQYF
NA	NA	TRBV11-2	TRBJ2-3	16	TGTGCCAGAAGGCGAATGCGTCAGGGAAGGGGAGATACGCAGTATTTT	CARRRMRQGRGDTQYF
NA	NA	TRBV7-2	TRBJ2-3	15	TGTGCCAGCAGCCCGGACGGACCCCGCGCAAATACGCAGTATTTT	CASSPDGPRANTQYF
NA	NA	TRBV7-9	TRBJ2-7	14	TGTGCCAGCAGCTCGGGAGACATCTCCCACGAGCAGTACTTC	CASSSGDISHEQYF
NA	NA	TRBV14	TRBJ1-1	13	TGTGCCATCAGCACCGAGACATTATCAGGGGCTTTCTTT	CAISTETLSGAFF
NA	NA	TRBV24-1	TRBJ2-3	15	TGTGCCGCCAGTGATTCCAGCCCTAGTACAGATACGCAGTATTTT	CAASDSSPSTDTQYF